This passage covers 17 T cell receptor beta chains from one sample sequenced in a study of cytomegalovirus exposure and HLA in healthy donors. The PCR employed 60 Vbeta primers together with 13 Jbeta primers. Repertoires were generated with immunoSEQ multiplex PCR, while TCRdb's copy carries only in-frame clones and drops some. The sample consists of about 89,000 clones, 75% to 90% of them appearing once. The sample comprised PBMCs. Every receptor here comes from a man in his forties in good health and CMV-seropositive.

The chain couples TRBV11-2 to TRBJ2-1; 7 positions match TRBD2. The V segment lost 1 base and the J segment 6 bases; nucleotides outside the gene matches: 3. The CDR3 is 14 residues long. Per the germline V gene, CDR1 is SGHAT and CDR2 is FQNNGV. The chain's CDR3 is CASSLAGTTNEQFF. The CDR3 DNA reads TGTGCCAGCAGCTTAGCCGGGACTACCAATGAGCAGTTCTTC.

The gene calls are TRBV6-6 and TRBJ1-1, with TRBD1 as a possible D gene (6 bases). The CDR3 extends over 14 amino acids. The V end was cut by 5 bases, the J end by 7 bases, with 17 bases between. The germline V gene encodes CDR1 MNHNY and CDR2 SVGAGI (reference sequence). Here the CDR3 DNA reads TGTGCCAGCAGTAGCACAGGGCCCTTGGGTGAAGCTTTCTTT. Amino acid sequence: CASSSTGPLGEAFF.

The chain has TRBV5-1 and TRBJ1-3; tentatively, D is TRBD1 (6 bases). V shed 5 bases and J shed 0 bases, with 12 bases lying between them. This CDR3 comprises 15 residues. Germline V gene sequence: CDR1 SGHRS, CDR2 YFSETQ. The CDR3 bases are TGCGCCAGCAGTCCGGACAGTTACTCTGGAAACACCATATATTTT. As protein: CASSPDSYSGNTIYF. Combining the CDR3 with reference TRBV5-1 and TRBJ1-3 gives the whole variable domain KAGVTQTPRYLIKTRGQQVTLSCSPISGHRSVSWYQQTPGQGLQFLFEYFSETQRNKGNFPGRFSGRQFSNSRSEMNVSTLELGDSALYLCASSPDSYSGNTIYFGEGSWLTVV.

The chain joins TRBV5-4 to TRBJ1-2; no definite D call. Germline values: CDR1 SGHNT, CDR2 YYREEE (reference sequence). This CDR3 comprises 15 residues. Trimming pared 4 bases from V and 0 bases from J, leaving 13 bases between. Written as DNA, the CDR3 is TGTGCCAGCAGCCCTGGACTGGAAGCTAACTATGGCTACACCTTC. It is translated as CASSPGLEANYGYTF.

This clone came up a few times. The CDR3 DNA reads as TGTGCCAGCAGTAACCCCGTTGAGGGCGAGCAGTACTTC. Its translation is CASSNPVEGEQYF. The chain is built from TRBV6-1 and TRBJ2-7; D is perhaps TRBD2 (5 bases). V lost 5 bases, J lost 6 bases, and 14 bases lay in between. CDR1 is MNHNS and CDR2 is SASEGT in the germline V gene. The CDR3 runs to 13 residues.

This chain uses TRBV27 with TRBJ1-2; TRBD1 matches 7 bases. CDR3 size: 13 residues. Germline V lookup: CDR1 MNHEY, CDR2 SMNVEV (reference sequence). The ends lost 6 bases at V and 4 bases at J; junction bases unmatched: 5. The CDR3 loop is CASRDRTGYGYTF. The CDR3 DNA reads as TGTGCCAGCAGGGATCGGACAGGCTATGGCTACACCTTC.

The CDR3 region has the DNA TGTGCCAGCAGCTACCAGGGGAGCTCCTACGAGCAGTACTTC. Protein sequence: CASSYQGSSYEQYF. This chain uses TRBV2 with TRBJ2-7, with TRBD1 as a possible D gene (6 bases). From germline, CDR1 is SNHLY and CDR2 FYNNEI. V was trimmed by 6 bases and J by 0 bases, leaving 12 bases between them. CDR3 length: 14 amino acids. Full variable domain (missing parts from reference TRBV2 and TRBJ2-7): EPEVTQTPSHQVTQMGQEVILRCVPISNHLYFYWYRQILGQKVEFLVSFYNNEISEKSEIFDDQFSVERPDGSNFTLKIRSTKLEDSAMYFCASSYQGSSYEQYFGPGTRLTVT.

This chain links TRBV14 with TRBJ1-4; perhaps TRBD1 as D (6 bases). The CDR3 covers 15 residues. Germline-derived CDR1 and CDR2 are SGHDN and FVKESK. Deletions cut 3 bases from V and 4 bases from J, with 12 bases between. CDR3 protein: CASSHVGQNNEKLFF. The CDR3 coding sequence is TGTGCCAGCAGCCACGTAGGACAGAATAATGAAAAACTGTTTTTT.

The V call is TRBV2, the J call TRBJ2-2; 9 bases are a match to TRBD1. J lost 4 bases, V lost 1 base, and 19 bases had no gene match. The CDR3 sequence is 21 residues long. CDR1 and CDR2 from the germline V gene are SNHLY and FYNNEI. CDR3 sequence reads: CASSEEILGLWGQGSTGELFF. Here the CDR3 DNA reads TGTGCCAGCAGTGAAGAAATCTTGGGACTTTGGGGACAGGGCTCCACCGGGGAGCTGTTTTTT.

This clone was counted only a few times. The rearrangement links TRBV14 to TRBJ2-7; 8 nucleotides match TRBD2. The CDR3 is 15 residues long. V gave up 1 base and J gave up 5 bases; unmatched junction bases: 7. Germline-derived CDR1 and CDR2 are SGHDN and FVKESK. This CDR3 reads CASSQGGGRRNEQYF. The CDR3 coding sequence is TGTGCCAGCAGCCAAGGCGGCGGGAGGCGCAACGAGCAGTACTTC.

The CDR3 here is CASSSSSVRGKETQYF. The CDR3 DNA follows: TGTGCCAGCAGTTCCTCTAGCGTCCGCGGAAAAGAGACCCAGTACTTC. The gene calls are TRBV27 and TRBJ2-5; maybe TRBD2 (6 bases). This CDR3 comprises 16 residues. Germline V gene data show CDR1 as MNHEY and CDR2 as SMNVEV (reference sequence). V lost 4 bases and J lost 3, with 18 bases in between.

The chain recombines TRBV28 with TRBJ2-1; possible D gene TRBD1, 5 bases. Germline-derived CDR1 and CDR2 are MDHEN and SYDVKM. The V end lost 3 bases, the J end lost 12 bases, and 12 bases lay between the germline ends. The CDR3 has 12 amino acids. CDR3 nucleotide sequence: TGTGCCAGCAGTTTGTGGCCAAGGGGGCAGTTCTTC. Its protein is CASSLWPRGQFF.

V and J are TRBV5-4 and TRBJ2-7; no clear D gene. Germline V lookup: CDR1 SGHNT, CDR2 YYREEE (reference sequence). The CDR3 length is 14 residues. Trimming left V 0 bases short and J 4 bases short, with 11 bases between. In nucleotides, the CDR3 is TGTGCCAGCAGCTTGGGACAACCGAAATACGAGCAGTACTTC. Translation gives CASSLGQPKYEQYF.

The chain links TRBV5-5 to TRBJ1-5; 9 bases are a match to TRBD1. CDR3 length equals 18 residues. Germline CDR1 reads SGHKS; CDR2 reads YYEKEE (reference sequence). With 0 bases clipped from V and 0 bases from J, the junction kept 7 bases outside the gene matches. The CDR3 is CASSLVIGTGNSNQPQHF. The CDR3 region has the DNA TGTGCCAGCAGCTTGGTAATCGGGACAGGGAATAGCAATCAGCCCCAGCATTTT.

The chain recombines TRBV14 with TRBJ2-1, with D hard to call. With 3 bases removed from V and 1 base from J, the gap between germline ends came to 10 bases. Germline values: CDR1 SGHDN, CDR2 FVKESK. The CDR3 contains 15 residues. The CDR3 spells CASSHQERSYNEQFF. Written as DNA, the CDR3 is TGTGCCAGCAGCCATCAGGAACGATCCTACAATGAGCAGTTCTTC.

This clone was found once. V and J are TRBV5-4 and TRBJ2-5, with 13 bases that match TRBD2. Germline assignment: CDR1 SGHNT and CDR2 YYREEE (reference sequence). Losses at the gene ends were 1 base for V and 5 bases for J; bases not matched to a gene: 5. This CDR3 spans 16 amino acids. The CDR3 DNA sequence: TGTGCCAGCAGCTTGAAGGGACTAGCGGGACAGGAGACCCAGTACTTC. As protein: CASSLKGLAGQETQYF.

The chain couples TRBV15 to TRBJ2-5; 10 bases are shared with TRBD1. The CDR3 is 19 amino acids. V dropped 1 base and J dropped 7; count of bases not matched to a gene: 18. Germline values: CDR1 LNHNV, CDR2 YYDKDF (reference sequence). The CDR3 nucleotides are TGTGCCACCAGCAGAGTTGAGACAGGGGGCGTCGGATTTAGAGCGACCCAGTACTTC. The encoded protein is CATSRVETGGVGFRATQYF.